This T cell receptor (beta chain) was retrieved from a study of spatial heterogeneity in lung cancer. Points from the study as a whole: For expanded intratumoral alpha and beta TCRs, counts tracked tumor mutation counts.

The time point was: sample taken at primary tumor resection. The CDR3 is 14 amino acids. With V trimmed by 1 base and J by 4 bases, 1 base remained unmatched. Germline CDR1 LGHNT, CDR2 FRNRAP. One entry per CDR3 protein results from TCRdb running MiXCR on the 5' RACE reads. The data contain about 20,000 distinct CDR3 sequences, about 15% of them seen just once; the ten biggest clones take up 25% to 40%. At least ten counts were recorded for this clonotype. As yet, its antigen is unknown. The specimen was lung tumor tissue, collected at surgery. The J gene is TRBJ2-1, the V gene TRBV12-5; 7 nucleotides align to TRBD1. This TCR was recovered from a female donor with early-stage non-small cell lung cancer. CDR3 protein: CASGLGQGYNEQFF. CDR3 nucleotides: TGTGCTAGTGGTTTGGGACAGGGATACAATGAGCAGTTCTTC.